The 11 T cell receptor beta chains reported below all come from one sample, sequenced in a study of blood T cells in healthy people across ages. With a J-beta primer mix and a sample-barcoded 5' primer, a second PCR ran roughly 6 to 11 cycles. Each CDR3 protein is one row after TCRdb ran MiXCR on the 5' RACE reads. In the table there are approximately 880,000 distinct CDR3 sequences, roughly 50% of which are singletons. Sequencing used blood. Receptors were obtained from a man under 40 in good health.

This clonotype has just a few counts. V is TRBV6-5 and J is TRBJ1-2; no definite D call. The CDR3 has 13 residues. Germline CDR1 is MNHEY and CDR2 is SVGAGI. The V and J ends lost 2 bases and 2 bases respectively, with 6 bases between them. CDR3 DNA sequence: TGTGCCAGCAGTTACGTCAGAAACTATGGCTACACCTTC. Encoded protein: CASSYVRNYGYTF.

The chain combines TRBV16 with TRBJ2-4; D remains unclear. The J call may be faulty, since TRBJ2-7 better matches the DNA end. In germline, CDR1 is KGHSY, CDR2 FQNENV. The CDR3 has 14 amino acids. This CDR3 reads CASSRPEITYEQYF. CDR3 in DNA: TGTGCCAGCAGCCGACCAGAAATCACCTACGAGCAGTACTTC.

This clonotype has a count of ten or more. The rearrangement uses TRBV24-1 and TRBJ2-3; D may be TRBD2 (6 bases). V lost 3 bases, J lost 4 bases, and 10 bases lay in between. Germline-derived CDR1 and CDR2 are KGHDR and SFDVKD. CDR3 length: 14 residues. The CDR3 DNA follows: TGTGCCACCAGTGATACGCTAGCGTCAGATACGCAGTATTTT. Protein sequence: CATSDTLASDTQYF.

The chain uses TRBV13 and TRBJ2-5; D might be TRBD1 (6 bases). Matching the DNA end better, TRBJ2-7 makes the J call doubtful. The germline V gene has CDR1 PRHDT and CDR2 FYEKMQ (reference sequence). The CDR3 runs 13 residues. The CDR3 sequence is CASSFQGMYEQYF. The CDR3 bases are TGTGCCAGCAGCTTCCAGGGGATGTACGAGCAGTACTTC.

This clonotype was counted once. This may come from a read error, since a much larger clone is one base off. J is TRBJ2-5 and V is TRBV5-1; weak D call: TRBD2 (7 bases). The CDR3 length is 15 residues. Trimming cost V 0 bases and J 11 bases, with 20 bases left between them. CDR1 and CDR2 from the germline V gene are SGHRS and YFSETQ. Here the CDR3 DNA reads TGCGCCAGCAGCTTGGATCCAGGGGACTACAATGAGCAGTACTTC. Translated: CASSLDPGDYNEQYF.

This clonotype appeared many times. This rearrangement joins TRBV29-1 to TRBJ2-3; D unresolved. CDR3 length equals 11 residues. Germline assignment: CDR1 SQVTM and CDR2 ANQGSEA. V was shortened by 4 bases and J by 4 bases, with 6 bases between the two germline ends. The CDR3: CSVVVSDTQYF. The CDR3 coding sequence is TGCAGCGTTGTAGTATCAGATACGCAGTATTTT.

The gene calls are TRBV7-9 and TRBJ2-7; possibly TRBD1 or TRBD2 for D (5 bases each). V dropped 0 bases and J dropped 5 bases, with 8 bases sitting between them. The CDR3 covers 13 residues. Germline V gene lookup returns CDR1 SEHNR and CDR2 FQNEAQ (reference sequence). The CDR3 here is CASSLAPGHEQYF. The CDR3 coding sequence is TGTGCCAGCAGCTTAGCTCCGGGGCACGAGCAGTACTTC.

V and J are TRBV25-1 and TRBJ1-2; a weak D match, TRBD1 (6 bases). This CDR3 has 16 amino acids. With 1 base removed from V and 2 bases from J, the gap between germline ends came to 14 bases. Germline V CDR1 and CDR2: MGHDK, SYGVNS. DNA for the CDR3: TGTGCCAGCAGTGAATCACGGGGACACCCGAACTATGGCTACACCTTC. Its translation is CASSESRGHPNYGYTF.

This clonotype was counted between two and nine times. The J gene is TRBJ1-1, the V gene TRBV7-2; a weak D match, TRBD1 (5 bases). The germline V gene has CDR1 SGHTA and CDR2 FQGNSA. The V end was cut by 5 bases, the J end by 2 bases, with 21 bases between. The length of the CDR3 is 17 residues. The CDR3 sequence is CASSRGSVGVRNTEAFF. The CDR3 nucleotides are TGTGCCAGCAGCCGCGGGTCCGTGGGGGTGAGAAACACTGAAGCTTTCTTT.

This rearrangement joins TRBV2 to TRBJ2-7; 11 bases align to TRBD2. The CDR3 spans 16 residues. Per germline, CDR1 SNHLY and CDR2 FYNNEI. V lost 6 bases to trimming and J lost 7 bases; unmatched junction nucleotides: 14. The CDR3 sequence: CASSGPTSGAFAEQYF. CDR3 nucleotide sequence: TGTGCCAGCAGCGGACCGACTAGCGGGGCCTTTGCGGAGCAGTACTTC.

V gene TRBV6-1 combines with J gene TRBJ2-7, with 7 bases lining up with TRBD1. The CDR3 spans 14 residues. CDR1 MNHNS and CDR2 SASEGT come from the germline V gene. After removal of 6 bases from V and 2 bases from J, the junction contained 7 bases not matched to a gene. DNA for the CDR3: TGTGCCAGCAGGGACCAGGGGGTCACCTACGAGCAGTACTTC. It encodes CASRDQGVTYEQYF.